These T cell receptor beta chains were read from a single sample in a study of blood T cell repertoires in COVID-19. Assay used: immunoSEQ multiplex PCR; TCRdb lists only in-frame clones, some missing. The repertoire holds a few hundred thousand clones, with nearly 90% as singletons. What was sequenced was peripheral blood. The receptors come from a woman in her forties with COVID-19, enrolled during active disease. The CDR3 runs from the conserved cysteine through the conserved F or W. A D gene is named only where the DNA matches it firmly. Only some rows state a clone size, as once, few, many or a class for expanded clones.

j_gene	v_gene	abundance	d_gene	CDR3nt	CDR3aa
TRBJ1-2	TRBV7-2	NA	NA	TGTGCCAGCAGCTTTATAGATAGAGGCCTTTTTGTTGGCTACACCTTC	CASSFIDRGLFVGYTF
TRBJ1-6	TRBV18	NA	NA	TGTGCCAGCTCACCACAAAAGGACAGTGTTGATTCACCCCTCCACTTT	CASSPQKDSVDSPLHF
TRBJ1-2	TRBV28	once	TRBD1	TGTGCCTCCATTAGGGACAGATACGGCTATGGCTACACCTTC	CASIRDRYGYGYTF
TRBJ2-7	TRBV7-2	NA	TRBD2	TGTGCCAGCAGTCGAGACGGGGGGACCTACGAGCAGTACTTC	CASSRDGGTYEQYF
TRBJ1-1	TRBV7-9	NA	NA	TGTGCCAGCAGCTTTGGTCAGGGCGCCACTGAAGCTTTCTTT	CASSFGQGATEAFF
TRBJ2-7	TRBV28	NA	TRBD1	TGTGCCAGCATCCCGGGACAGTCCTACGAGCAGTACTTC	CASIPGQSYEQYF
TRBJ1-1	TRBV3-1/TRBV3-2	few	TRBD1	TGTGCCAGCAGCCGAGGGACAGCACCTTTGAACACTGAAGCTTTCTTT	CASSRGTAPLNTEAFF
TRBJ2-1	TRBV4-3	NA	TRBD2	TGCGCCAGCAGCCAAGAAGTGGTTCTAGGGCTAGCGGGGGGGCCCTACAATGAGCAGTTCTTC	CASSQEVVLGLAGGPYNEQFF
TRBJ1-1	TRBV7-2	NA	TRBD1	TGTGCCAGCAGCCAGGGGGCGGTCATGAACACTGAAGCTTTCTTT	CASSQGAVMNTEAFF
TRBJ2-1	TRBV7-2	once	TRBD1	TGTGCCAGCAGCGCCCGGACAGGAAGCTCCTACAATGAGCAGTTCTTC	CASSARTGSSYNEQFF
TRBJ1-1	TRBV7-9	NA	NA	TGTGCCAGCAGCCTAGCCGGGGGGTTGAACACTGAAGCTTTCTTT	CASSLAGGLNTEAFF
TRBJ1-1	TRBV24-1	NA	NA	TGTGCCACCAGTGTACAGGGGAACACTGAAGCTTTCTTT	CATSVQGNTEAFF
TRBJ1-1	TRBV19	NA	TRBD1	TGTGCCAGTAGTGCTCGGACAGGGGCCCAGAACACTGAAGCTTTCTTT	CASSARTGAQNTEAFF
TRBJ1-6	TRBV5-6	NA	NA	TGTGCCAGCAGCTTGCGACCGAGCTTCGGGTCACCCCTCCACTTT	CASSLRPSFGSPLHF
TRBJ2-1	TRBV29-1	NA	TRBD2	TGCAGCGTTGAATTGGCACTAGCGGGAGGGGGTGAGCAGTTCTTC	CSVELALAGGGEQFF
TRBJ1-2	TRBV30	few	NA	TGTGCTCACTCTCGTTCGGTCTATGGCTACACCTTC	CAHSRSVYGYTF
TRBJ2-3	TRBV28	NA	TRBD2	TGTGCCAGCGGCACCCTAAGCGGGAGGTCGTATAGAGATACGCAGTATTTT	CASGTLSGRSYRDTQYF
TRBJ2-1	TRBV6-6	NA	TRBD2	TGTGCCAGCAGTCCCCGGGCGGGGGGGCCCAATGAGCAGTTCTTC	CASSPRAGGPNEQFF
TRBJ2-1	TRBV11-2	NA	NA	TGTGCCAGCAGCTTGGGGGGAACTGAGCAGTTCTTC	CASSLGGTEQFF
TRBJ2-7	TRBV6-2/TRBV6-3	NA	TRBD2	TGTGCCAGCAGTAAAACCGGGACTAGGGACTCCTACGAGCAGTACTTC	CASSKTGTRDSYEQYF
TRBJ2-7	TRBV7-2	NA	TRBD1	TGTGCCAGCAGCACCCGACAGGGGGGATTAGACGAGCAGTACTTC	CASSTRQGGLDEQYF
TRBJ1-4	TRBV9	NA	NA	TGTGCCAGCAACGGGGGTGCAACTAATGAAAAACTGTTTTTT	CASNGGATNEKLFF
TRBJ2-7	TRBV27	NA	NA	TGTGCCAGCAGTCCATCCCCCGGGACTTTGACCTACGAGCAGTACTTC	CASSPSPGTLTYEQYF
TRBJ1-1	TRBV10-3	NA	NA	TGTGCCATCAAATTGACAAGGAACACTGAAGCTTTCTTT	CAIKLTRNTEAFF
TRBJ2-3	TRBV5-1	NA	TRBD2	TGCGCCAGCAGCTGGACTAGCGGGGTGCCAGATACGCAGTATTTT	CASSWTSGVPDTQYF
TRBJ2-1	TRBV28	NA	NA	TGTGCCAGCAGTTTAAAACAGGAACTCGAGCAGTTCTTC	CASSLKQELEQFF
TRBJ1-4	TRBV25-1	NA	NA	TGTGCCAGCAGTGGTGGTAGGGGGGAAAAACTGTTTTTT	CASSGGRGEKLFF
TRBJ1-2	TRBV30	once	TRBD1	TGTGCCTGGACCGGGGTGGGGACAGGGTCATACTATGGCTACACCTTC	CAWTGVGTGSYYGYTF